The rows below give T cell receptor beta chains drawn from one sample of a study of cytomegalovirus exposure and HLA in healthy donors. Generated by immunoSEQ multiplex PCR, the TCRdb table keeps only in-frame clones and is missing some. The sample table includes approximately 50,000 clones. The specimen sequenced was PBMCs. These TCRs come from a female donor in good health and CMV-seronegative. CDR3s include the opening cysteine and the closing phenylalanine or tryptophan. The D gene is left open where the match is weak.

J: TRBJ2-2; V: TRBV7-9; D: TRBD2; CDR3: CASSLGDYNTGELFF; DNA: TGTGCCAGCAGCTTGGGGGACTATAACACCGGGGAGCTGTTTTTT
J: TRBJ1-2; V: TRBV5-1; D: NA; CDR3: CASGRGGLDYGYTF; DNA: TGCGCCAGCGGAAGGGGGGGCTTGGACTATGGCTACACCTTC
J: TRBJ2-2; V: TRBV19; D: NA; CDR3: CASSIASGRLELFF; DNA: TGTGCCAGTAGTATAGCAAGTGGGAGGCTAGAGCTGTTTTTT
J: TRBJ1-1; V: TRBV5-1; D: NA; CDR3: CASSLASGNTEDFF; DNA: TGCGCCAGCAGCTTGGCCTCGGGGAACACTGAAGATTTCTTT
J: TRBJ2-2; V: TRBV18; D: NA; CDR3: CASSPLQGGETGELFF; DNA: TGTGCCAGCTCACCACTGCAGGGCGGGGAAACCGGGGAGCTGTTTTTT
J: TRBJ1-1; V: TRBV29-1; D: NA; CDR3: CSVGLRQAPFGAFF; DNA: TGCAGCGTTGGCCTTAGACAGGCACCCTTTGGAGCTTTCTTT
J: TRBJ1-5; V: TRBV7-2; D: TRBD1; CDR3: CASSPWTGGSQPQHF; DNA: TGTGCCAGCAGCCCCTGGACAGGGGGCAGTCAGCCCCAGCATTTT
J: TRBJ1-6; V: TRBV7-2; D: NA; CDR3: CASSSREGGPLHF; DNA: TGTGCCAGCAGCTCTAGGGAGGGAGGCCCCCTCCACTTT
J: TRBJ1-4; V: TRBV4-1; D: NA; CDR3: CASSRPGGNEKLFF; DNA: TGCGCCAGCAGCCGTCCTGGAGGGAATGAAAAACTGTTTTTT
J: TRBJ2-5; V: TRBV7-2; D: TRBD1; CDR3: CASKMDRVQETQYF; DNA: TGTGCCAGCAAAATGGACAGGGTACAAGAGACCCAGTACTTC
J: TRBJ1-1; V: TRBV7-9; D: TRBD1; CDR3: CASSFIPGQVSTEAFF; DNA: TGTGCCAGCAGCTTTATCCCCGGACAGGTGAGCACTGAAGCTTTCTTT
J: TRBJ1-1; V: TRBV6-1; D: NA; CDR3: CASSVRVGNTEAFF; DNA: TGTGCCAGCAGTGTCAGGGTGGGAAACACTGAAGCTTTCTTT
J: TRBJ2-7; V: TRBV5-1; D: NA; CDR3: CASSLGGQDRHEQYF; DNA: TGCGCCAGCAGCTTGGGGGGGCAGGATAGACACGAGCAGTACTTC
J: TRBJ2-7; V: TRBV19; D: NA; CDR3: CASSPLRGDLYEQYF; DNA: TGTGCCAGTAGTCCGCTTCGCGGGGACCTCTACGAGCAGTACTTC
J: TRBJ2-5; V: TRBV6-5; D: TRBD2; CDR3: CASSYSSGGAQETQYF; DNA: TGTGCCAGCAGTTACTCTAGCGGGGGGGCACAAGAGACCCAGTACTTC
J: TRBJ2-7; V: TRBV18; D: NA; CDR3: CASSPPEVSYEQYF; DNA: TGTGCCAGCTCACCACCGGAGGTTTCCTACGAGCAGTACTTC
J: TRBJ2-3; V: TRBV2; D: TRBD2; CDR3: CASSEGWAGGRFRFADTQYF; DNA: TGTGCCAGCAGTGAAGGATGGGCGGGGGGCAGATTTAGGTTCGCAGATACGCAGTATTTT
J: TRBJ1-5; V: TRBV11-2; D: TRBD1; CDR3: CASSLGGRGSNQPQHF; DNA: TGTGCCAGCAGCTTAGGGGGCAGGGGGAGCAATCAGCCCCAGCATTTT
J: TRBJ2-7; V: TRBV4-1; D: NA; CDR3: CASSPLPQGTYEQYF; DNA: TGCGCCAGCAGCCCCCTCCCGCAGGGAACCTACGAGCAGTACTTC
J: TRBJ2-1; V: TRBV19; D: NA; CDR3: CASSLYTFSYNEQFF; DNA: TGTGCCAGTAGCCTCTATACTTTCTCCTACAATGAGCAGTTCTTC
J: TRBJ1-1; V: TRBV18; D: NA; CDR3: CASSPTGNTEAFF; DNA: TGTGCCAGCTCGCCGACAGGGAACACTGAAGCTTTCTTT
J: TRBJ2-1; V: TRBV25-1; D: NA; CDR3: CAARGTGAGNEQFF; DNA: TGTGCCGCGAGGGGAACGGGAGCTGGGAATGAGCAGTTCTTC
J: TRBJ2-1; V: TRBV4-1; D: TRBD2; CDR3: CASSGLSGRAYDEQFF; DNA: TGCGCCAGCAGCGGACTTAGCGGGAGGGCCTACGATGAGCAGTTCTTC
J: TRBJ1-2; V: TRBV19; D: NA; CDR3: CASSIRVHGYTF; DNA: TGTGCCAGTAGTATCAGGGTCCATGGCTACACCTTC
J: TRBJ1-1; V: TRBV7-2; D: NA; CDR3: CASTKDNPWNTEAFF; DNA: TGTGCCAGCACCAAGGACAATCCTTGGAACACTGAAGCTTTCTTT
J: TRBJ1-1; V: TRBV5-1; D: NA; CDR3: CASSHTGVPEAFF; DNA: TGCGCCAGCAGCCATACCGGGGTACCCGAAGCTTTCTTT
J: TRBJ2-3; V: TRBV7-2; D: TRBD2; CDR3: CASSLGLGLAADTQYF; DNA: TGTGCCAGCAGCTTAGGTCTGGGACTAGCGGCAGATACGCAGTATTTT
J: TRBJ1-3; V: TRBV12-5; D: NA; CDR3: CASANTYYSGNTIYF; DNA: TGTGCTAGTGCCAATACTTACTACTCTGGAAACACCATATATTTT
J: TRBJ2-3; V: TRBV25-1; D: NA; CDR3: CASSPIGRSTDTQYF; DNA: TGTGCCAGCAGTCCCATTGGCCGAAGCACAGATACGCAGTATTTT
J: TRBJ1-4; V: TRBV11-2; D: NA; CDR3: CASSPRAEKLFF; DNA: TGTGCCAGCAGCCCGAGGGCTGAAAAACTGTTTTTT
J: TRBJ1-3; V: TRBV7-9; D: TRBD1; CDR3: CASSLRTGALTGNTIYF; DNA: TGTGCCAGCAGCCTACGGACAGGGGCTTTAACTGGAAACACCATATATTTT
J: TRBJ1-1; V: TRBV5-4; D: TRBD1; CDR3: CASSPGQGPGGNTEAFF; DNA: TGTGCCAGCAGCCCGGGACAGGGACCGGGGGGTAACACTGAAGCTTTCTTT
J: TRBJ2-3; V: TRBV4-3; D: NA; CDR3: CASSLGTLGTDTQYF; DNA: TGCGCCAGCAGCCTCGGGACTCTTGGCACAGATACGCAGTATTTT
J: TRBJ1-1; V: TRBV6-1; D: NA; CDR3: CASTGQPNTEAFF; DNA: TGTGCCAGCACCGGACAGCCGAACACTGAAGCTTTCTTT
J: TRBJ1-3; V: TRBV10-3; D: TRBD1; CDR3: CAISETRTGSSGNTIYF; DNA: TGTGCCATCAGTGAGACCCGGACAGGGAGCTCTGGAAACACCATATATTTT
J: TRBJ2-7; V: TRBV7-2; D: NA; CDR3: CASSTTNREEQYF; DNA: TGTGCCAGCAGCACCACGAACCGGGAAGAGCAGTACTTC
J: TRBJ1-2; V: TRBV29-1; D: TRBD1; CDR3: CSVGDMRQGPRGYTF; DNA: TGCAGCGTTGGAGATATGCGACAGGGGCCAAGGGGCTACACCTTC
J: TRBJ1-2; V: TRBV2; D: TRBD1; CDR3: CASSFTGGDYGYTF; DNA: TGTGCCAGCAGTTTTACAGGGGGCGACTATGGCTACACCTTC
J: TRBJ1-1; V: TRBV5-1; D: TRBD1; CDR3: CASSLGTGSTEAFF; DNA: TGCGCCAGCAGCCTCGGGACAGGGAGCACTGAAGCTTTCTTT
J: TRBJ2-7; V: TRBV5-6; D: NA; CDR3: CASSPGQYEQYF; DNA: TGTGCCAGCAGCCCCGGACAGTACGAGCAGTACTTC
J: TRBJ2-7; V: TRBV9; D: NA; CDR3: CASTPRGYYEQYF; DNA: TGTGCCAGCACCCCTAGGGGGTACTACGAGCAGTACTTC
J: TRBJ1-5; V: TRBV30; D: NA; CDR3: CAWSVGGGGKPQHF; DNA: TGTGCCTGGAGTGTCGGGGGGGGCGGAAAGCCCCAGCATTTT
J: TRBJ1-1; V: TRBV19; D: TRBD1; CDR3: CASGQGKGRGSEAFF; DNA: TGTGCCAGTGGACAGGGTAAGGGGCGAGGCTCTGAAGCTTTCTTT
J: TRBJ1-5; V: TRBV6-5; D: NA; CDR3: CASSQGGVQPQHF; DNA: TGTGCCAGCAGTCAAGGGGGGGTGCAGCCCCAGCATTTT
J: TRBJ2-3; V: TRBV4-2; D: TRBD2; CDR3: CASSQGTSGGADTQYF; DNA: TGTGCCAGCAGCCAAGGGACTAGCGGGGGTGCGGATACGCAGTATTTT
J: TRBJ1-1; V: TRBV6-5; D: NA; CDR3: CASSYSVGTEAFF; DNA: TGTGCCAGCAGTTACTCGGTCGGCACTGAAGCTTTCTTT
J: TRBJ1-6; V: TRBV6-5; D: NA; CDR3: CASSYAGAGDSPLHF; DNA: TGTGCCAGCAGTTACGCAGGGGCAGGGGATTCACCCCTCCACTTT
J: TRBJ2-7; V: TRBV9; D: TRBD1; CDR3: CASSVAGTGGEQYF; DNA: TGTGCCAGCAGCGTAGCAGGGACAGGGGGCGAGCAGTACTTC
J: TRBJ2-7; V: TRBV4-1; D: NA; CDR3: CASSQPAGEQYF; DNA: TGCGCCAGCAGCCAACCGGCGGGCGAGCAGTACTTC
J: TRBJ1-1; V: TRBV18; D: TRBD1; CDR3: CASSPDRGSTEAFF; DNA: TGTGCCAGCTCACCAGACAGGGGGAGCACTGAAGCTTTCTTT
J: TRBJ2-7; V: TRBV28; D: TRBD1; CDR3: CASSRPGQGSYEQYF; DNA: TGTGCCAGCAGTCGGCCGGGACAGGGTTCCTACGAGCAGTACTTC
J: TRBJ2-3; V: TRBV29-1; D: TRBD2; CDR3: CSAAKVAGGLDTQYF; DNA: TGCAGCGCCGCAAAAGTAGCGGGGGGGCTAGATACGCAGTATTTT
J: TRBJ2-5; V: TRBV19; D: NA; CDR3: CASSIRGQPQETQYF; DNA: TGTGCCAGTAGTATCCGTGGACAGCCTCAAGAGACCCAGTACTTC